A selection of T cell receptor beta chains follows, all from one sample in a study of long-term antiretroviral therapy in people with HIV. TCRdb keeps only in-frame clones here, not all; method: immunoSEQ multiplex PCR. The repertoire holds about 21,000 clones, with over 70% as singletons. Sequencing used unsorted PBMCs, obtained 0.5 years before starting antiretroviral therapy. The source of these receptors is a man aged 18 to 35 with HIV. The CDR3 runs from the conserved cysteine through the conserved F or W.

v_call: TRBV11-2
j_call: TRBJ2-5
cdr3_aa: CASSPRLAGDQETQYF

v_call: TRBV19
j_call: TRBJ2-1
cdr3_aa: CASSYGLAGGLYDEQFF

v_call: TRBV7-6
j_call: TRBJ2-5
cdr3_aa: CASSHRKGIIETQYF

v_call: TRBV4-3
j_call: TRBJ1-3
cdr3_aa: CASSQDLVSRNTIYF

v_call: TRBV5-1
j_call: TRBJ2-7
cdr3_aa: CASSTWTGPYEQYF

v_call: TRBV19
j_call: TRBJ2-7
cdr3_aa: CASSRQGGSSYEQYF

v_call: TRBV2
j_call: TRBJ1-5
cdr3_aa: CASSPLLNQPQHF

v_call: TRBV19
j_call: TRBJ2-7
cdr3_aa: CASGLGTVPLEQYF

v_call: TRBV28
j_call: TRBJ2-7
cdr3_aa: CASRQGTSGTSPSYEQYF

v_call: TRBV6-5
j_call: TRBJ2-1
cdr3_aa: CASSYSGGGNEQFF

v_call: TRBV7-9
j_call: TRBJ2-7
cdr3_aa: CASRDTGDYEQYF

v_call: TRBV6-6
j_call: TRBJ2-5
cdr3_aa: CASSYRQGIRETQYF

v_call: TRBV15
j_call: TRBJ2-2
cdr3_aa: CATSDPGTSSTGELFF

v_call: TRBV12-5
j_call: TRBJ2-7
cdr3_aa: CASGLSSSGTAYEQYF

v_call: TRBV19
j_call: TRBJ2-7
cdr3_aa: CASSMQGSTYEQYF

v_call: TRBV21-1
j_call: TRBJ1-2
cdr3_aa: CARRTVYGYTF

v_call: TRBV5-1
j_call: TRBJ2-1
cdr3_aa: CASSLDPDNEQFF

v_call: TRBV6-1
j_call: TRBJ1-1
cdr3_aa: CASNLDSHTEAFF

v_call: TRBV1
j_call: TRBJ2-6
cdr3_aa: CTSSGSAQSRANVLTF

v_call: TRBV19
j_call: TRBJ2-7
cdr3_aa: CASSLTGAYEQYF

v_call: TRBV19
j_call: TRBJ2-3
cdr3_aa: CASSIWASGGEDTQYF

v_call: TRBV4-3
j_call: TRBJ1-1
cdr3_aa: CASSQAGNTEAFF

v_call: TRBV13
j_call: TRBJ2-1
cdr3_aa: CASSSSSDNEQFF

v_call: TRBV9
j_call: TRBJ2-3
cdr3_aa: CASSGAGVADTQYF

v_call: TRBV6-1
j_call: TRBJ1-2
cdr3_aa: CASSDYTYRTIQDYGYTF

v_call: TRBV12-2
j_call: TRBJ1-5
cdr3_aa: CASRLTAEVGQPQHF

v_call: TRBV5-1
j_call: TRBJ2-7
cdr3_aa: CASSFGPGQGNYEQYF

v_call: TRBV25-1
j_call: TRBJ2-1
cdr3_aa: CASSPTYGEQFF

v_call: TRBV9
j_call: TRBJ2-3
cdr3_aa: CASSVGGSHTDTQYF

v_call: TRBV7-9
j_call: TRBJ2-2
cdr3_aa: CASSLGQAANTGELFF

v_call: TRBV28
j_call: TRBJ2-1
cdr3_aa: CASSPFPGGSNEQFF

v_call: TRBV5-1
j_call: TRBJ1-5
cdr3_aa: CASSLASGVQPQHF

v_call: TRBV7-9
j_call: TRBJ1-2
cdr3_aa: CASSTRDIANYGYTF

v_call: TRBV27
j_call: TRBJ1-1
cdr3_aa: CASSYSGGWMNSEAFF

v_call: TRBV27
j_call: TRBJ1-2
cdr3_aa: CASSLIGVSDGYTF

v_call: TRBV28
j_call: TRBJ1-2
cdr3_aa: CASSSGQGYTF

v_call: TRBV28
j_call: TRBJ2-7
cdr3_aa: CASSSLAGLTYEQYF

v_call: TRBV27
j_call: TRBJ1-2
cdr3_aa: CASSLGSKAGYTF

v_call: TRBV11-2
j_call: TRBJ2-1
cdr3_aa: CASSLGSGDSSYNEQFF

v_call: TRBV11-2
j_call: TRBJ2-7
cdr3_aa: CASSGSGLAYEQYF

v_call: TRBV6-5
j_call: TRBJ1-5
cdr3_aa: CASSLDGYSNQPQHF

v_call: TRBV7-6
j_call: TRBJ1-4
cdr3_aa: CASSSLVRGGARNEKLFF

v_call: TRBV6-5
j_call: TRBJ1-2
cdr3_aa: CASSKDRVGYTF

v_call: TRBV7-2
j_call: TRBJ2-7
cdr3_aa: CASSFSSYEQYF

v_call: TRBV29-1
j_call: TRBJ1-1
cdr3_aa: CSVLTGMNTEAFF

v_call: TRBV7-3
j_call: TRBJ2-2
cdr3_aa: CASSLQAGGGGELFF

v_call: TRBV5-6
j_call: TRBJ2-7
cdr3_aa: CASRGQVDSYEQYF

v_call: TRBV9
j_call: TRBJ2-7
cdr3_aa: CASSVEGGNYEQYF

v_call: TRBV7-9
j_call: TRBJ2-1
cdr3_aa: CASSLGMDSNEQFF

v_call: TRBV6-5
j_call: TRBJ2-7
cdr3_aa: CASSLGQGPSYEQYF

v_call: TRBV6-5
j_call: TRBJ1-2
cdr3_aa: CASRLFEGYGYTF

v_call: TRBV25-1
j_call: TRBJ2-7
cdr3_aa: CASTEGQGSVYEQYF

v_call: TRBV4-1
j_call: TRBJ2-5
cdr3_aa: CASGATLAAQETQYF